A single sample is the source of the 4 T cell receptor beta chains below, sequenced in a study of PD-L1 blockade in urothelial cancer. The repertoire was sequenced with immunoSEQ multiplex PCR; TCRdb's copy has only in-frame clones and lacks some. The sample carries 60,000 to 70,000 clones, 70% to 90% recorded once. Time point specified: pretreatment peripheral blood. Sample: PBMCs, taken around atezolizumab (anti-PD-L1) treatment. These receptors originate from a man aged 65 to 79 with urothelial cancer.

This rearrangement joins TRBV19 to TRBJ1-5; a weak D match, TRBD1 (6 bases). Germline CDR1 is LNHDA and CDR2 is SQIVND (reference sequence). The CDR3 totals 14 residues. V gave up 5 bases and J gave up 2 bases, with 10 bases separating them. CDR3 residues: CASSPRTGNQPQHF. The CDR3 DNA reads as TGTGCCAGTAGTCCTCGGACAGGCAATCAGCCCCAGCATTTT.

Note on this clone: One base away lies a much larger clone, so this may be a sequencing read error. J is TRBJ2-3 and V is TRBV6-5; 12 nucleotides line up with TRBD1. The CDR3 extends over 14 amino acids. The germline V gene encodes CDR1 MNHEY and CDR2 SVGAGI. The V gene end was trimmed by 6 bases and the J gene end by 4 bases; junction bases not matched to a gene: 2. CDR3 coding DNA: TGTGCCAGCAGAGGGACAGGGGGCGCAGATACGCAGTATTTT. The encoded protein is CASRGTGGADTQYF.

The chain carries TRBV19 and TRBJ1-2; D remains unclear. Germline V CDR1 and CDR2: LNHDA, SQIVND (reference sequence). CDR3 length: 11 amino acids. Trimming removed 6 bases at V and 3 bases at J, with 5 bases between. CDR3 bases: TGTGCCAGTAGACAGTACTATGGCTACACCTTC. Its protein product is CASRQYYGYTF.

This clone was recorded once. CDR3 protein: CASSPRTSGSRETQYF. The CDR3 nucleotides read TGTGCCAGCAGCCCGCGGACTAGCGGGAGCCGGGAGACCCAGTACTTC. The chain recombines TRBV11-2 with TRBJ2-5, with 13 bases lining up with TRBD2. The CDR3 has 16 amino acids. V lost 5 bases to trimming and J lost 5 bases; unmatched junction nucleotides: 8. Germline V gene lookup returns CDR1 SGHAT and CDR2 FQNNGV.